A selection of T cell receptor beta chains follows, all from one sample in a study of blood T cell repertoires in COVID-19. The data were produced by immunoSEQ multiplex PCR, yet TCRdb's version contains in-frame clones alone and is incomplete. The sample consists of about 240,000 clones, 87% of them appearing once. Specimen: peripheral blood. The receptors stem from a man between 60 and 75 years old who had recovered from COVID-19. The CDR3 runs from the conserved cysteine through the conserved F or W. A D gene is named only where the DNA matches it firmly. Clone size appears in some rows only: once, few, many, or a class for an expanded clone.

d_call,v_call,clone_size,j_call,cdr3_aa
NA,TRBV9,NA,TRBJ1-5,CASSPYTGFNQPQHF
TRBD1,TRBV15,few,TRBJ1-3,CATSRFGQDPSISSGNTIYF
NA,TRBV2,NA,TRBJ1-2,CASSPRTAEHGYTF
TRBD2,TRBV6-4,NA,TRBJ2-1,CASSDRGLAGGEQFF
NA,TRBV9,NA,TRBJ1-1,CASSALDRNTEAFF
TRBD1,TRBV15,NA,TRBJ1-1,CATSRGGQGLNLGGAFF
NA,TRBV6-5,NA,TRBJ1-2,CASSYRTAYGYTF
TRBD1,TRBV23-1,NA,TRBJ2-1,CASSQGTGGVNEQFF
TRBD1,TRBV12-3/TRBV12-4,NA,TRBJ1-2,CASRAQGAPGYTF
TRBD1,TRBV29-1,NA,TRBJ1-3,CSVEPGTGGGNTIYF
NA,TRBV2,few,TRBJ1-2,CASSDRMAYGYTF
NA,TRBV6-4,NA,TRBJ2-1,CASSDSISGEQFF
TRBD2,TRBV6-5,NA,TRBJ2-3,CASSYRGGRGTDTQYF
TRBD1,TRBV7-2,NA,TRBJ1-5,CASSLVRTGSTHF
NA,TRBV6-5,NA,TRBJ1-5,CASNQKQGIGAQHF
NA,TRBV30,NA,TRBJ1-3,CAWSVSIGNTIYF
TRBD1,TRBV5-1,NA,TRBJ1-4,CASSPWDRGRSNEKLFF
NA,TRBV5-3,NA,TRBJ1-1,CARSGNRVPWTEAFF
NA,TRBV28,once,TRBJ2-7,CASSLPATYEQYF
NA,TRBV9,NA,TRBJ1-1,CASSSLTGPTEAFF